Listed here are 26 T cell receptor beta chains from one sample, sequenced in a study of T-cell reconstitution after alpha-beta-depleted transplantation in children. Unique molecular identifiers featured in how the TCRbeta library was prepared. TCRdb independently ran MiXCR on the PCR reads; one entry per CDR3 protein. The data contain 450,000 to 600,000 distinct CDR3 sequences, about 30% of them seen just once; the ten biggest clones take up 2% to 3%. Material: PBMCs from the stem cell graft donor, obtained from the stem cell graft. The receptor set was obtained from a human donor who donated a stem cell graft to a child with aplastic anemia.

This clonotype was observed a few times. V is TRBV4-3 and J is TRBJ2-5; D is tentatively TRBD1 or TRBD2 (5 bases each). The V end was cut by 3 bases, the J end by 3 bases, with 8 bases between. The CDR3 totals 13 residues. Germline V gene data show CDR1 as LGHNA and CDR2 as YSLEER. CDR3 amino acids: CASSHGTKETQYF. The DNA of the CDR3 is TGCGCCAGCAGCCATGGGACCAAAGAGACCCAGTACTTC.

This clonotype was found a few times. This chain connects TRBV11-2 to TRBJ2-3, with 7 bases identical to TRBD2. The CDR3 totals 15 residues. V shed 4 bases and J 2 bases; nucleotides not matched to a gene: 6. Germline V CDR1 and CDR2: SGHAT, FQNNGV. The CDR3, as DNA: TGTGCCAGCAGCTCCCGAGCGGGGCACACAGATACGCAGTATTTT. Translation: CASSSRAGHTDTQYF.

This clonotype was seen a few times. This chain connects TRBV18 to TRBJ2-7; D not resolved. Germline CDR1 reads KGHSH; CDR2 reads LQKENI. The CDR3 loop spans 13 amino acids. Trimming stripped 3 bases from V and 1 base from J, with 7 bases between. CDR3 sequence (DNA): TGTGCCAGCTCACCGAAGGGATCCTACGAGCAGTACGTC. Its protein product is CASSPKGSYEQYV.

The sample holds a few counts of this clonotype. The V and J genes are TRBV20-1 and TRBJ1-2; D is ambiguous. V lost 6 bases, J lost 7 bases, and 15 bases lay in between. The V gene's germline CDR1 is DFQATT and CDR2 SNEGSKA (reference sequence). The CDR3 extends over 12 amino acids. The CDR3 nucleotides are TGCAGTGCCCCACCAAGGACGAGTGGCTACACCTTC. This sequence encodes CSAPPRTSGYTF.

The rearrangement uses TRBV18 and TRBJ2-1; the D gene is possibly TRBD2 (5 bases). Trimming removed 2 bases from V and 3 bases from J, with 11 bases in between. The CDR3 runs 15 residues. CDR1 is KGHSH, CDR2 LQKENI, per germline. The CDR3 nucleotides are TGTGCCAGCTCACCAGGGGAGACTAACTACAATGAGCAGTTCTTC. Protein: CASSPGETNYNEQFF.

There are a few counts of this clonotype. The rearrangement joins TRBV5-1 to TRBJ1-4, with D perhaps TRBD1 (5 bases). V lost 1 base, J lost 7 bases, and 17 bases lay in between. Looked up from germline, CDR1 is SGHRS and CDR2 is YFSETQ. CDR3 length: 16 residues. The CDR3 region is CASSLTTREGPEKLFF. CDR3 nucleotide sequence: TGCGCCAGCAGCTTGACGACCCGGGAGGGACCTGAAAAACTGTTTTTT.

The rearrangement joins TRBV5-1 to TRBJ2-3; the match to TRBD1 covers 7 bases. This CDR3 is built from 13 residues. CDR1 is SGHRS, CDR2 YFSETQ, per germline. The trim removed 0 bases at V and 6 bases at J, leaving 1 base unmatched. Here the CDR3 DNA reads TGCGCCAGCAGCTTGGAACAGGGGGATACGCAGTATTTT. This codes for CASSLEQGDTQYF.

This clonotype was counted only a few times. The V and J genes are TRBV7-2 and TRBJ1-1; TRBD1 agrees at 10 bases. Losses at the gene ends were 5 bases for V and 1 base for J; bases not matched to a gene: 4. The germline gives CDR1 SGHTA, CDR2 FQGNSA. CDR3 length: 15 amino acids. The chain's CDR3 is CASSVRQGANTEAFF. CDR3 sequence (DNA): TGTGCCAGCAGCGTAAGACAGGGGGCGAACACTGAAGCTTTCTTT.

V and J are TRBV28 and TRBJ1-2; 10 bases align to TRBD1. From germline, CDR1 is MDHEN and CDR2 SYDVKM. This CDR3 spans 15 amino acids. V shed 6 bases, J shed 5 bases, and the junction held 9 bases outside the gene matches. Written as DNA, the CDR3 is TGTGCCAGCAGGCCGGGACAGGGGTTCGGATATGGCTACACCTTC. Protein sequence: CASRPGQGFGYGYTF.

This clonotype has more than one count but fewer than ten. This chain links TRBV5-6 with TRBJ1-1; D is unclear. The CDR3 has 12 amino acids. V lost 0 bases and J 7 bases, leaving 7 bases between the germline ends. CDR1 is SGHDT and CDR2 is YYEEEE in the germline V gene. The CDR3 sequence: CASSLEKGEAFF. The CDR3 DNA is TGTGCCAGCAGCTTGGAGAAGGGTGAAGCTTTCTTT.

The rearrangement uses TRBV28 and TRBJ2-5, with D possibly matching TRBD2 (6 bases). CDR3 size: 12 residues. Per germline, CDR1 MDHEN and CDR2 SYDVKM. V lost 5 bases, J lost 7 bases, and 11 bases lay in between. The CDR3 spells CASSREWVTQYF. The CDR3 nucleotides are TGTGCCAGCAGTCGGGAGTGGGTGACCCAGTACTTC.

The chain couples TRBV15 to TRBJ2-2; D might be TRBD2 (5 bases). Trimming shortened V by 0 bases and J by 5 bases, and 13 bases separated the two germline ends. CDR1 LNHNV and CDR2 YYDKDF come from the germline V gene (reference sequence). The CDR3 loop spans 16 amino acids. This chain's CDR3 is CATSRERSWRTGELFF. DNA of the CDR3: TGTGCCACCAGCAGAGAAAGGAGTTGGAGGACCGGGGAGCTGTTTTTT.

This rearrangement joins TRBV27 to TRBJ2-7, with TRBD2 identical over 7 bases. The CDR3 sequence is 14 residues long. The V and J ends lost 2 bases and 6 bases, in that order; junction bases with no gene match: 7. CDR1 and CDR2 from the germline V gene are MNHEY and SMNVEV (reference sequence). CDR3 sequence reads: CASSLASGGVEQYV. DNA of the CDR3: TGTGCCAGCAGTTTAGCATCTGGGGGGGTCGAGCAGTACGTC.

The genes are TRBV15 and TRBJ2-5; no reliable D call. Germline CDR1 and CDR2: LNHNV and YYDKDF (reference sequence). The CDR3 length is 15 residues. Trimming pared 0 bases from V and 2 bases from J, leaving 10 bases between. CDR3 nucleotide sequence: TGTGCCACCAGCAGAGATGGTCGGAGTCAAGAGACCCAGTACTTC. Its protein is CATSRDGRSQETQYF.

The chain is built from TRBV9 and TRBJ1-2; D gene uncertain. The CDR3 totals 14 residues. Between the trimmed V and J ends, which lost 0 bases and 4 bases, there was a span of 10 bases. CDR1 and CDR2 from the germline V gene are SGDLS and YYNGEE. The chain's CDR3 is CASSVAQASYGYTF. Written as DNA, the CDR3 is TGTGCCAGCAGCGTAGCCCAGGCGAGCTATGGCTACACCTTC.

CDR3 loop: CATSRADNEQFF. CDR3 bases: TGTGCCACCAGCAGAGCAGACAATGAGCAGTTCTTC. The chain uses TRBV15 and TRBJ2-1, with D uncertain. V was pared by 1 base and J by 5 bases, with 3 bases between. Germline loops: CDR1 LNHNV, CDR2 YYDKDF (reference sequence). This CDR3 has 12 residues.

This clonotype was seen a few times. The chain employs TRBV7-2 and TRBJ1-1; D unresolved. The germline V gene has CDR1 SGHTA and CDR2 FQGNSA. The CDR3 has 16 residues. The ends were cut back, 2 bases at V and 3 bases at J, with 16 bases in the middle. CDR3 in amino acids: CASSLTLGVVDTEAFF. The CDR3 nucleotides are TGTGCCAGCAGCTTAACCCTTGGCGTGGTGGACACTGAAGCTTTCTTT.

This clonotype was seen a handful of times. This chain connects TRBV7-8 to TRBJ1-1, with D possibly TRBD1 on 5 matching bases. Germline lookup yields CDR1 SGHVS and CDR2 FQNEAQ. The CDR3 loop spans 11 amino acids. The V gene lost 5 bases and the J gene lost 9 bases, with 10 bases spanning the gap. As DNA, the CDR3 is TGTGCCAGCAGCATTGGGACTCAAGCTTTCTTT. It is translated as CASSIGTQAFF.

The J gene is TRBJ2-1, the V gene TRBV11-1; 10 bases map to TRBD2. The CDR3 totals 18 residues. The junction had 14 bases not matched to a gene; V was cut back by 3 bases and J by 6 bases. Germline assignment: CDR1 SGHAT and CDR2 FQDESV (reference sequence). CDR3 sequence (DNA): TGTGCCAGCAGCTTTCCCCAGGGAGCGGGAGGGGAAATCAATGAGCAGTTCTTC. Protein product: CASSFPQGAGGEINEQFF.

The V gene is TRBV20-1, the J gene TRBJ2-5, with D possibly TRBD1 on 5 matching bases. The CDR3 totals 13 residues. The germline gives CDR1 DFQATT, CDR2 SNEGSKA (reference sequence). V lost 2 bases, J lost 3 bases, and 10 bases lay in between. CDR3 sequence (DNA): TGCAGTGCTAGATGGCTAGGGGAAGAGACCCAGTACTTC. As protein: CSARWLGEETQYF.

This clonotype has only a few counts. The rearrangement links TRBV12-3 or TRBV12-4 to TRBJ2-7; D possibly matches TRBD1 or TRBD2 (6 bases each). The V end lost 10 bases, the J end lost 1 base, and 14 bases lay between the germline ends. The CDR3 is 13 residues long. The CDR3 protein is CATRRGASYEQYF. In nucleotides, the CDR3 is TGTGCCACCCGGAGGGGGGCTTCCTACGAGCAGTACTTC.

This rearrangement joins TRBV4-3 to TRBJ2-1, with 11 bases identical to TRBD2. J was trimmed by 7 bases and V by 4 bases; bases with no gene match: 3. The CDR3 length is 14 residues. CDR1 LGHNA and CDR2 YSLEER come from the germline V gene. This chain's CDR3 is CASSLGLAENEQFF. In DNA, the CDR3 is TGCGCCAGCAGCCTGGGACTAGCGGAAAATGAGCAGTTCTTC.

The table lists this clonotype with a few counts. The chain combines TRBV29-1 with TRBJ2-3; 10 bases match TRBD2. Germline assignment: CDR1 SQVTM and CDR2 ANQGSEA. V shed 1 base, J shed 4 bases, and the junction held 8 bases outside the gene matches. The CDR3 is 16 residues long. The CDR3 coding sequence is TGCAGCGTTGAAGGGGTGGTAGCGGGAGGCCCAGATACGCAGTATTTT. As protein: CSVEGVVAGGPDTQYF.

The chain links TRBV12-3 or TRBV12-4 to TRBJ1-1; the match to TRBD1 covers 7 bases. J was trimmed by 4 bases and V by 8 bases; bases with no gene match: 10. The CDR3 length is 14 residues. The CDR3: CASAFGGGGTEAFF. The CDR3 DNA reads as TGTGCCAGCGCTTTTGGAGGGGGCGGCACTGAAGCTTTCTTT.

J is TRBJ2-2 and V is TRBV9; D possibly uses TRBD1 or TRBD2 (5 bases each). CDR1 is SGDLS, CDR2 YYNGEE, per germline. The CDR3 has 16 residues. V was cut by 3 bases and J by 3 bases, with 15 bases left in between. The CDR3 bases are TGTGCCAGCAGCGCCTGGGACGCGGGCGACACCGGGGAGCTGTTTTTT. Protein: CASSAWDAGDTGELFF.

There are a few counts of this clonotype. CDR3 region: CSYLKAGVYEQFF. CDR3 in DNA: TGCAGCTACTTAAAGGCGGGGGTGTATGAGCAGTTCTTC. V and J are TRBV29-1 and TRBJ2-1, with 7 bases fitting TRBD2. Germline trimming cut 8 bases from V and 8 bases from J; bases unmatched to any gene: 12. Germline V gives CDR1 SQVTM, CDR2 ANQGSEA. The CDR3 runs 13 residues.